This T cell receptor beta chain originates from a study of blood T cell repertoires in COVID-19. About the study: The samples span acute and convalescent COVID-19 from the United States, Italy and Spain. The cDNA or gDNA used as material had been derived from T cells, B-cell-depleted T cells, or PBMCs.

In the original processing: Cell counts per sample came from amplifying reference gene primers. Data came from immunoSEQ multiplex PCR; TCRdb stores just in-frame clones and leaves some out. V, J and clone size are taken as reported in that table, and D and trimming were inferred from the DNA itself. This table holds 170,000 or so clones, approximately 83% found once. Germline loops: CDR1 SGHTA, CDR2 FQGTGA. Trimming left V 3 bases short and J 4 bases short, with 13 bases between. The CDR3 is 14 residues long. Patients in Seattle were enrolled during active infection, then followed longitudinally. Sequencing input: peripheral blood. V gene TRBV7-3 combines with J gene TRBJ2-7; D might be TRBD2 (6 bases). The TCR originated in a woman aged 40 to 55 with COVID-19, enrolled during active disease. In nucleotides, the CDR3 is TGTGCCAGCAGCTTCCCGGGACTCGTGTACGAGCAGTACTTC. The encoded protein is CASSFPGLVYEQYF.